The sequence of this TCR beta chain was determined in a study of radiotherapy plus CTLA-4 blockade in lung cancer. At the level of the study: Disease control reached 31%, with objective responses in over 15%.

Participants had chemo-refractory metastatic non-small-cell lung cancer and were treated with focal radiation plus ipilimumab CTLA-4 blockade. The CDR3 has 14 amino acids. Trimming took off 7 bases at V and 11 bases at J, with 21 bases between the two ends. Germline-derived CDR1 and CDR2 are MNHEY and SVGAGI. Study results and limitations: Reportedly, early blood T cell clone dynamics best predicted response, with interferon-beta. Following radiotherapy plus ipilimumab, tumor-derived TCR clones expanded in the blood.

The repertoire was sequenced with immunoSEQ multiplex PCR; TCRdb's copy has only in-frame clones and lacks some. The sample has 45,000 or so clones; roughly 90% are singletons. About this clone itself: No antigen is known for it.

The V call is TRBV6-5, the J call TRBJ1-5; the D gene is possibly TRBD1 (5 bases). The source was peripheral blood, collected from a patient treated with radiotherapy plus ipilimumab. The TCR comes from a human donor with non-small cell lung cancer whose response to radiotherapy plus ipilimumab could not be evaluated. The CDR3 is CASKGGTSGGTQHF. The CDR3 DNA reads TGTGCCAGCAAGGGTGGCACCTCCGGGGGGACCCAGCATTTT.